The rows below give T cell receptor beta chains drawn from one sample of a study of regulatory T cells in long-lasting Graves disease. TCRdb itself ran the multiplex PCR reads through MiXCR, one entry per CDR3 protein. Altogether hundreds of thousands of distinct CDR3 sequences are present, roughly 15% being singletons, with the ten largest covering about 20%. This same sample was also part of a study on T cells in Graves' hyperthyroidism and ophthalmopathy.

The material was peripheral blood mononuclear cells (PBMCs), obtained at new diagnosis, from a patient treated with antithyroid drugs. The receptor source for this set is a woman in her twenties or thirties with Graves disease. The CDR3 runs from the conserved cysteine through the conserved F or W. A D gene is named only where the DNA matches it firmly. Rows may omit the clone size; those that give it use once, few, many or a size class.

D gene: .; J gene: TRBJ2-2; clone size: many; V gene: TRBV12-3/TRBV12-4; CDR3 DNA: TGTGCCAGCAGAGAACGAAGGGAGCTGTTTTTT; CDR3 protein: CASRERRELFF
D gene: .; J gene: TRBJ2-7; clone size: many; V gene: TRBV7-3; CDR3 DNA: TGTGCCAGCAGCTTATACGGGACGGACTCCTACGAGCAGTACTTC; CDR3 protein: CASSLYGTDSYEQYF
D gene: .; J gene: TRBJ2-2; clone size: .; V gene: TRBV5-5; CDR3 DNA: TGTGCCAGCAGCTTGGGGGTGAGGGGAGAAACCGGGGAGCTGTTTTTT; CDR3 protein: CASSLGVRGETGELFF
D gene: .; J gene: TRBJ1-3; clone size: .; V gene: TRBV28; CDR3 DNA: TGTGCCAGCAGTCTTCTACTAGGAAACACCATATATTTT; CDR3 protein: CASSLLLGNTIYF
D gene: TRBD1; J gene: TRBJ1-4; clone size: .; V gene: TRBV24-1; CDR3 DNA: TGTGCCACCAGTGATTGGCCCACTGGGACAGGGGGTGAAAAACTGTTTTTT; CDR3 protein: CATSDWPTGTGGEKLFF
D gene: TRBD2; J gene: TRBJ2-7; clone size: few; V gene: TRBV14; CDR3 DNA: TGTGCCAGCAGCCAAGGTCGCTTAGGTAGCGGGTTATACGAGCAGTACTTC; CDR3 protein: CASSQGRLGSGLYEQYF
D gene: .; J gene: TRBJ1-6; clone size: many; V gene: TRBV6-1; CDR3 DNA: TGTGCCAGCAGCGCGGGGGGATATAATTCACCCCTCCACTTT; CDR3 protein: CASSAGGYNSPLHF
D gene: TRBD2; J gene: TRBJ2-1; clone size: many; V gene: TRBV6-1; CDR3 DNA: TGTGCCAGCACTCGGACTAGCGGGATTTACAATGAGCAGTTCTTC; CDR3 protein: CASTRTSGIYNEQFF
D gene: .; J gene: TRBJ2-3; clone size: once; V gene: TRBV6-1; CDR3 DNA: TGTGCCAGCAGTGAAGCTGTGGACCCCAAGCAGTATTTT; CDR3 protein: CASSEAVDPKQYF
D gene: .; J gene: TRBJ2-7; clone size: many; V gene: TRBV28; CDR3 DNA: TGTGCCAGCAGTTCCCGAGCGGAACTCTACGAGCAGTACTTC; CDR3 protein: CASSSRAELYEQYF
D gene: .; J gene: TRBJ1-5; clone size: many; V gene: TRBV6-5; CDR3 DNA: TGTGCCAGCAGTTACTCGACGGTTGGCAATCAGCCCCAGCATTTT; CDR3 protein: CASSYSTVGNQPQHF
D gene: TRBD1; J gene: TRBJ2-4; clone size: few; V gene: TRBV2; CDR3 DNA: TGTGCCAGCAGTTCCGACACGTGGACAGGGGGCCCCACTAGAGCCAAAAACATTCAGTACTTC; CDR3 protein: CASSSDTWTGGPTRAKNIQYF
D gene: .; J gene: TRBJ1-2; clone size: many; V gene: TRBV27; CDR3 DNA: TGTGCCAGCGCTCAGGGAACTAACTATGGCTACACCTTC; CDR3 protein: CASAQGTNYGYTF
D gene: .; J gene: TRBJ2-7; clone size: few; V gene: TRBV27; CDR3 DNA: TGTGCCAGCAGTTTAAAAGGGGAAAGCTCCTACGAGCAGTACTTC; CDR3 protein: CASSLKGESSYEQYF
D gene: TRBD1; J gene: TRBJ1-4; clone size: many; V gene: TRBV2; CDR3 DNA: TGTGCCAGCGTGCGTGGGACAGGGGCTGAAAAACTGTTTTTT; CDR3 protein: CASVRGTGAEKLFF
D gene: TRBD1; J gene: TRBJ2-7; clone size: .; V gene: TRBV5-1; CDR3 DNA: TGCGCCAGCAGCTGGGAGACAGGGGGTCCCTACCAGCAGTACTTC; CDR3 protein: CASSWETGGPYQQYF
D gene: .; J gene: TRBJ2-1; clone size: many; V gene: TRBV6-2/TRBV6-3; CDR3 DNA: TGTGCCAGCATGCCCTTACAAGACAATGAGCAGTTCTTC; CDR3 protein: CASMPLQDNEQFF
D gene: .; J gene: TRBJ1-1; clone size: many; V gene: TRBV6-5; CDR3 DNA: TGTGCCAGCAGTTACGGGAGGGGAGGATCTACTGAAGCTTTCTTT; CDR3 protein: CASSYGRGGSTEAFF
D gene: .; J gene: TRBJ1-2; clone size: .; V gene: TRBV5-6; CDR3 DNA: TGTGCCAGCAGCTTGGCGGGGAACCATGGCTACACCTTC; CDR3 protein: CASSLAGNHGYTF
D gene: .; J gene: TRBJ2-6; clone size: many; V gene: TRBV2; CDR3 DNA: TGTGCCAGCAGACTCTTAGTGTCTGGGGCCAACGTCCTGACTTTC; CDR3 protein: CASRLLVSGANVLTF
D gene: .; J gene: TRBJ1-1; clone size: many; V gene: TRBV7-9; CDR3 DNA: TGTGCCAGCAGCCTAGAGGGCCACACTGAAGCTTTCTTT; CDR3 protein: CASSLEGHTEAFF
D gene: .; J gene: TRBJ1-1; clone size: .; V gene: TRBV27; CDR3 DNA: TGTGCCAGCAGTTTCAGGGGCGCGGGCACTGAAGCTTTCTTT; CDR3 protein: CASSFRGAGTEAFF
D gene: .; J gene: TRBJ2-1; clone size: few; V gene: TRBV7-8; CDR3 DNA: TGTGCCAGCAGCCCGGTAGCGGCCTCCTACAATGAGCAGTTCTTC; CDR3 protein: CASSPVAASYNEQFF
D gene: .; J gene: TRBJ2-3; clone size: few; V gene: TRBV20-1; CDR3 DNA: TGCAGTGCGAAAACAGATACGCAGTATTTT; CDR3 protein: CSAKTDTQYF
D gene: .; J gene: TRBJ2-2; clone size: many; V gene: TRBV20-1; CDR3 DNA: TGCAGCGCCCCACAAGCCGTTTTCGCCGGGGAGCTGTTTTTT; CDR3 protein: CSAPQAVFAGELFF
D gene: TRBD1; J gene: TRBJ2-1; clone size: few; V gene: TRBV13; CDR3 DNA: TGTGCCAGCAGCGCAGGGGGCGCCCAGAGCTCCTACAATGAGCAGTTCTTC; CDR3 protein: CASSAGGAQSSYNEQFF
D gene: .; J gene: TRBJ2-4; clone size: .; V gene: TRBV19; CDR3 DNA: TGTGCCAGTAGTACCTATACAGCCCAGTACTTC; CDR3 protein: CASSTYTAQYF
D gene: TRBD1; J gene: TRBJ2-5; clone size: many; V gene: TRBV7-9; CDR3 DNA: TGTGCCAGCAGCTTAGGACAGGGGGTTGTCCAAGAGACCCAGTACTTC; CDR3 protein: CASSLGQGVVQETQYF
D gene: .; J gene: TRBJ1-4; clone size: many; V gene: TRBV30; CDR3 DNA: TGTGCCTGGAGTGTAGGTGCAGGCTATCCCCCAACGTTTTTT; CDR3 protein: CAWSVGAGYPPTFF
D gene: .; J gene: TRBJ1-5; clone size: .; V gene: TRBV18; CDR3 DNA: TGTGCCAGCTCTCCTTATGACGGATTCCAGCCCCGGCATTTT; CDR3 protein: CASSPYDGFQPRHF
D gene: .; J gene: TRBJ2-1; clone size: .; V gene: TRBV18; CDR3 DNA: TGTGCCAGCTCACCGGGGATGAATGAGCAGTTCTTC; CDR3 protein: CASSPGMNEQFF
D gene: TRBD2; J gene: TRBJ2-5; clone size: few; V gene: TRBV7-7; CDR3 DNA: TGTGCTAGCAGCTCGGGACTAGCAGAGACCCAGTACTTC; CDR3 protein: CASSSGLAETQYF
D gene: .; J gene: TRBJ2-5; clone size: .; V gene: TRBV5-1; CDR3 DNA: TGCGCCAGCAGCTTGGAGGGGGGGCGACAAGAGACCCAGTACTTC; CDR3 protein: CASSLEGGRQETQYF
D gene: TRBD1; J gene: TRBJ2-4; clone size: few; V gene: TRBV5-6; CDR3 DNA: TGTGCCAGCAACCCAGTATCAGGGGGCATTCAGTACTTC; CDR3 protein: CASNPVSGGIQYF
D gene: TRBD1; J gene: TRBJ1-3; clone size: few; V gene: TRBV7-8; CDR3 DNA: TGTGCCAGCAGCCGACTAGGACAGGGCGTAATCTCTGGAAACACCATATATTTT; CDR3 protein: CASSRLGQGVISGNTIYF
D gene: .; J gene: TRBJ2-5; clone size: few; V gene: TRBV13; CDR3 DNA: TGTGCCAGCAGCTCGCCCCGGGGGGCCGGGCAAGAGACCCAGTACTTC; CDR3 protein: CASSSPRGAGQETQYF
D gene: TRBD1; J gene: TRBJ1-2; clone size: many; V gene: TRBV20-1; CDR3 DNA: TGCAGTGCTAGAGGGGGGACAGGGGTAAAGTATGGCTACACCTTC; CDR3 protein: CSARGGTGVKYGYTF
D gene: .; J gene: TRBJ1-1; clone size: many; V gene: TRBV6-1; CDR3 DNA: TGTGCCAGCAGTGGGGGAAGGGACCTCTTCCGTGAAGCTTTCTTT; CDR3 protein: CASSGGRDLFREAFF
D gene: TRBD2; J gene: TRBJ2-7; clone size: .; V gene: TRBV4-1; CDR3 DNA: TGCGCCAGCAGCCTTCGGACTAGCGGGGGCTACGAGCAGTACTTC; CDR3 protein: CASSLRTSGGYEQYF
D gene: TRBD1; J gene: TRBJ2-5; clone size: .; V gene: TRBV6-1; CDR3 DNA: TGTGCCAGCAGCCCCGGGACAGGGGGTTCAGAGACCCAGTACTTC; CDR3 protein: CASSPGTGGSETQYF
D gene: TRBD1; J gene: TRBJ1-2; clone size: many; V gene: TRBV24-1; CDR3 DNA: TGTGCCACCAGTGACCCGGGACAGGGCGGCGACTATGGCTACACCTTC; CDR3 protein: CATSDPGQGGDYGYTF
D gene: .; J gene: TRBJ2-5; clone size: few; V gene: TRBV29-1; CDR3 DNA: TGCAGCGTACCGGGCGGGACAGCAGGGGTTGGCCGGGGGACCCAGTACTTC; CDR3 protein: CSVPGGTAGVGRGTQYF
D gene: TRBD2; J gene: TRBJ2-1; clone size: few; V gene: TRBV28; CDR3 DNA: TGTGCCAGCAGTGGCCCGGGGGGGGCCTACAATGAGCAGTTCTTC; CDR3 protein: CASSGPGGAYNEQFF
D gene: .; J gene: TRBJ1-1; clone size: many; V gene: TRBV20-1; CDR3 DNA: TGCAGTGCCCCGCATTATGAGGGGTTAGGGACTGAAGCTTTCTTT; CDR3 protein: CSAPHYEGLGTEAFF
D gene: TRBD1; J gene: TRBJ2-3; clone size: many; V gene: TRBV28; CDR3 DNA: TGTGCCAGCAGTTCCCAGGACAGGGCGCGCACAGATACGCAGTATTTT; CDR3 protein: CASSSQDRARTDTQYF
D gene: TRBD2; J gene: TRBJ2-1; clone size: .; V gene: TRBV20-1; CDR3 DNA: TGCAGTGTCAGGGTAGCGGGAGGGGATTTTAGTGAGCAGTTCTTC; CDR3 protein: CSVRVAGGDFSEQFF
D gene: .; J gene: TRBJ2-7; clone size: .; V gene: TRBV7-2; CDR3 DNA: TGTGCCAGCAGCACAAATCAGGGAATCTACGAGCAGTACTTC; CDR3 protein: CASSTNQGIYEQYF
D gene: .; J gene: TRBJ2-3; clone size: many; V gene: TRBV27; CDR3 DNA: TGTGCCAGCAGTTTAGGGCAGGGGTCCTCGAATACGCAGTATTTT; CDR3 protein: CASSLGQGSSNTQYF
D gene: TRBD1; J gene: TRBJ1-2; clone size: many; V gene: TRBV2; CDR3 DNA: TGTGCCAGCAGAGTGCAGGGGGGTATTGATGGCTACACCTTC; CDR3 protein: CASRVQGGIDGYTF
D gene: TRBD1; J gene: TRBJ1-2; clone size: many; V gene: TRBV10-3; CDR3 DNA: TGTGCCATCAGGAACGAGGGGGCTGCTTATGGCTACACCTTC; CDR3 protein: CAIRNEGAAYGYTF
D gene: .; J gene: TRBJ2-6; clone size: many; V gene: TRBV28; CDR3 DNA: TGTGCCAGCAGTCTACCGGGGGCCAACGTCCTGACTTTC; CDR3 protein: CASSLPGANVLTF
D gene: TRBD1; J gene: TRBJ1-6; clone size: .; V gene: TRBV11-1; CDR3 DNA: TGTGCCAGCAGCCAACCCCCCAGGGGGCCTCAGAATTCACCCCTCCACTTT; CDR3 protein: CASSQPPRGPQNSPLHF
D gene: .; J gene: TRBJ2-5; clone size: .; V gene: TRBV2; CDR3 DNA: TGTGCCAGCAGCCTGATTGGACATGGAGAGACCGAGTACTTC; CDR3 protein: CASSLIGHGETEYF
D gene: TRBD2; J gene: TRBJ2-2; clone size: .; V gene: TRBV20-1; CDR3 DNA: TGCAGTGCTAGAGATTCCGAGACTAGCGGGAGTCGGGACACCGGGGAGCTGTTTTTT; CDR3 protein: CSARDSETSGSRDTGELFF
D gene: .; J gene: TRBJ2-2; clone size: .; V gene: TRBV5-1; CDR3 DNA: TGCGCCAGCAGCCTACTCCCCGGGGGGCCCGGGGAGCTGTTTTTT; CDR3 protein: CASSLLPGGPGELFF
D gene: .; J gene: TRBJ2-3; clone size: many; V gene: TRBV28; CDR3 DNA: TGTGCCAGCAGTTTTATCCCGTCTAATACGCAGTATTTT; CDR3 protein: CASSFIPSNTQYF
D gene: .; J gene: TRBJ2-5; clone size: .; V gene: TRBV29-1; CDR3 DNA: TGCAGCGTGCTCCGAGAGACCCAGTACTTC; CDR3 protein: CSVLRETQYF
D gene: TRBD2; J gene: TRBJ2-1; clone size: once; V gene: TRBV5-1; CDR3 DNA: TGCGCCAGCAGCTCGGGGACTAGCGGGATTGGTGAGCAGTTCTTC; CDR3 protein: CASSSGTSGIGEQFF
D gene: TRBD1; J gene: TRBJ2-7; clone size: few; V gene: TRBV6-1; CDR3 DNA: TGTGCCGGGACTCCGGGACAGGGCTACGAGCAGTACTTC; CDR3 protein: CAGTPGQGYEQYF